The 29 T cell receptor beta chains in this list originate from one sample, sequenced in a study of cytomegalovirus exposure and HLA in healthy donors. Researchers ran the PCR with 60 Vbeta and 13 Jbeta primers. This table comes from immunoSEQ multiplex PCR, and its TCRdb copy is limited to in-frame clones, with some not included. The table has roughly 250,000 clones, 75% to 90% seen once. Sequenced sample: PBMCs. These receptors all stem from a girl aged 2 to 9 in good health and CMV-seronegative.

This chain connects TRBV6-1 to TRBJ2-1; 10 positions match TRBD2. CDR3 length: 16 residues. Germline values: CDR1 MNHNS, CDR2 SASEGT. The trim removed 1 base at V and 6 bases at J, leaving 6 bases unmatched. This chain's CDR3 is CASSEESGGGFNEQFF. CDR3 DNA sequence: TGTGCCAGCAGTGAAGAAAGCGGGGGGGGCTTCAATGAGCAGTTCTTC.

The chain carries TRBV9 and TRBJ2-1; D is possibly TRBD2 (6 bases). Germline assignment: CDR1 SGDLS and CDR2 YYNGEE. This CDR3 region has 13 residues. Deletions cut 2 bases from V and 8 bases from J, with 11 bases between. CDR3 nucleotides: TGTGCCAGCAGCGTGGGGACTCCTGATGAGCAGTTCTTC. The encoded protein is CASSVGTPDEQFF.

V usage is TRBV29-1 and J usage is TRBJ2-1, with 11 bases that match TRBD1. This CDR3 spans 14 amino acids. Germline lookup yields CDR1 SQVTM and CDR2 ANQGSEA. The J segment lost 4 bases and the V segment lost 4 bases, leaving 3 bases of the junction unmatched. The CDR3 DNA reads TGCAGCGTTGGAGGACAGGGGGCGTACAATGAGCAGTTCTTC. It encodes CSVGGQGAYNEQFF.

The genes are TRBV10-3 and TRBJ2-2; 10 nucleotides match TRBD1. Germline V gene data show CDR1 as ENHRY and CDR2 as SYGVKD. This CDR3 contains 13 residues. The ends lost 8 bases at V and 6 bases at J; junction bases unmatched: 3. CDR3 sequence: CAIGTGEPGELFF. The CDR3 DNA reads TGTGCCATCGGGACAGGGGAACCCGGGGAGCTGTTTTTT.

The chain recombines TRBV2 with TRBJ2-7; 12 bases agree with TRBD2. CDR3 length: 14 amino acids. The V gene end was trimmed by 6 bases and the J gene end by 2 bases; junction bases not matched to a gene: 2. Germline lookup yields CDR1 SNHLY and CDR2 FYNNEI. For the CDR3, the DNA is TGTGCCAGCAGCGGACTAGCGGGACCCTACGAGCAGTACTTC. This sequence encodes CASSGLAGPYEQYF.

CDR3 sequence reads: CASSYRGTYEQYF. CDR3 in DNA: TGTGCCAGCAGCTACAGGGGTACCTACGAGCAGTACTTC. The chain couples TRBV13 to TRBJ2-7, with 7 bases lining up with TRBD1. V shed 4 bases, J shed 2 bases, and the junction held 2 bases outside the gene matches. CDR3 size: 13 residues. The germline CDR1 and CDR2 sequences are PRHDT and FYEKMQ (reference sequence).

The chain combines TRBV2 with TRBJ1-2; 11 nucleotides align to TRBD1. The CDR3 contains 15 residues. Germline-derived CDR1 and CDR2 are SNHLY and FYNNEI. V lost 7 bases, J lost 4 bases, and 8 bases stayed unmatched. Here the CDR3 DNA reads TGTGCCAGCACCCCCGGACAGGGGGCACTCTATGGCTACACCTTC. The encoded protein is CASTPGQGALYGYTF.

This clone is a singleton in its sample. This chain uses TRBV2 with TRBJ2-3; tentatively, D is TRBD2 (6 bases). Germline V gives CDR1 SNHLY, CDR2 FYNNEI. The CDR3 is made up of 16 amino acids. Trimming shortened V by 6 bases and J by 1 base, and 17 bases separated the two germline ends. The CDR3 spells CASRSYSGDRTDTQYF. CDR3 sequence (DNA): TGTGCCAGCAGGAGCTATAGCGGTGATCGCACAGATACGCAGTATTTT.

The genes are TRBV7-3 and TRBJ2-1; 11 nucleotides match TRBD2. V lost 5 bases to trimming and J lost 6 bases; unmatched junction nucleotides: 9. The CDR3 runs to 16 residues. CDR1 and CDR2 (germline): SGHTA, FQGTGA. The CDR3 coding sequence is TGTGCCAGCAGCCTCCACCTTAGCGGGGGGGCCAATGAGCAGTTCTTC. It translates to CASSLHLSGGANEQFF.

This clone occurred a few times. The gene calls are TRBV5-8 and TRBJ1-4; 7 bases fit TRBD1. J lost 5 bases, V lost 2 bases, and 3 bases had no gene match. This CDR3 comprises 14 residues. Looked up from germline, CDR1 is SGHTS and CDR2 is YDEGEE. For the CDR3, the DNA is TGTGCCAGCAGCTTTGGGACAGCGAATGAAAAACTGTTTTTT. It specifies CASSFGTANEKLFF.

This clone was detected only once. This chain joins TRBV5-5 and TRBJ1-1; D gene uncertain. Germline values: CDR1 SGHKS, CDR2 YYEKEE (reference sequence). Deletions cut 0 bases from V and 8 bases from J, with 23 bases between. This CDR3 spans 17 amino acids. The CDR3 DNA reads as TGTGCCAGCAGCTTGGGAGTAGTAGGAAGGACGAGAGGGGAAGCTTTCTTT. It codes for CASSLGVVGRTRGEAFF.

This chain uses TRBV11-2 with TRBJ2-3; tentative D call: TRBD2 (5 bases). CDR1 and CDR2 from the germline V gene are SGHAT and FQNNGV. CDR3 length: 15 residues. Trimming pared 5 bases from V and 1 base from J, leaving 13 bases between. CDR3 coding DNA: TGTGCCAGCAGCCTGAATAGCGTGGGCACAGATACGCAGTATTTT. Protein sequence: CASSLNSVGTDTQYF.

On this clone itself: The identical CDR3 is also encoded by other nucleotide sequences in the sample. V and J are TRBV18 and TRBJ2-7; D ambiguous. Per germline, CDR1 KGHSH and CDR2 LQKENI. V lost 1 base to trimming and J lost 2 bases, with 15 bases between them. This CDR3 has 16 residues. CDR3 nucleotides: TGTGCCAGCTCACCACTGTATTCGCTAGTGCCCTACGAGCAGTACTTC. Protein product: CASSPLYSLVPYEQYF.

The rearrangement uses TRBV27 and TRBJ2-7, with 9 bases lining up with TRBD2. There are 17 residues in the CDR3. The J segment lost 1 base and the V segment lost 8 bases, leaving 15 bases of the junction unmatched. Germline V gene data show CDR1 as MNHEY and CDR2 as SMNVEV (reference sequence). CDR3 nucleotide sequence: TGTGCCAGCCAGTCCCGGCTAAAGCGGGAGGAATCCTACGAGCAGTACTTC. This sequence encodes CASQSRLKREESYEQYF.

The chain has TRBV9 and TRBJ2-3; 11 nucleotides align to TRBD2. Germline trimming cut 1 base from V and 4 bases from J; bases unmatched to any gene: 5. This CDR3 contains 16 residues. Per germline, CDR1 SGDLS and CDR2 YYNGEE. For the CDR3, the DNA is TGTGCCAGCAGCGTACTTAGCGGGAGGGCGGCAGATACGCAGTATTTT. Protein sequence: CASSVLSGRAADTQYF.

This chain connects TRBV7-7 to TRBJ2-3, with 9 bases lining up with TRBD2. This CDR3 comprises 16 residues. V trimming: 5 bases; J trimming: 6 bases; junction bases outside the gene matches: 12. The germline gives CDR1 SSHAT, CDR2 FNYEAQ (reference sequence). CDR3 residues: CASSVSRRGGRDTQYF. CDR3 coding DNA: TGTGCCAGCAGCGTCTCCCGGCGGGGGGGGAGGGATACGCAGTATTTT.

The rearrangement joins TRBV30 to TRBJ2-5, with TRBD2 as a possible D gene (5 bases). Germline CDR1 is GTSNPN and CDR2 is SVGIG (reference sequence). V dropped 0 bases and J dropped 4 bases, with 12 bases sitting between them. The CDR3 sequence is 14 residues long. CDR3 in amino acids: CAWSVRRGGETQYF. The CDR3, as DNA: TGTGCCTGGAGTGTCCGACGAGGAGGAGAGACCCAGTACTTC.

The chain combines TRBV30 with TRBJ1-6; D unresolved. Per the germline V gene, CDR1 is GTSNPN and CDR2 is SVGIG (reference sequence). The CDR3 runs 13 residues. The V and J ends lost 0 bases and 14 bases respectively, with 14 bases between them. This CDR3 reads CAWSVATPAALHF. The CDR3 DNA follows: TGTGCCTGGAGTGTTGCGACCCCTGCGGCCCTCCACTTT.

V usage is TRBV27 and J usage is TRBJ2-3; 10 bases map to TRBD2. Trimming at V came to 6 bases and at J to 5 bases, leaving 8 bases not matched to a gene. Looked up from germline, CDR1 is MNHEY and CDR2 is SMNVEV (reference sequence). This CDR3 contains 15 residues. CDR3 bases: TGTGCCAGCAGAAGCGGGAGGGCCTTAATAGATACGCAGTATTTT. This sequence encodes CASRSGRALIDTQYF.

V gene TRBV6-1 combines with J gene TRBJ2-2; tentatively, D is TRBD1 (6 bases). Trimming shortened V by 7 bases and J by 6 bases, and 15 bases separated the two germline ends. The CDR3 spans 14 residues. The germline V gene has CDR1 MNHNS and CDR2 SASEGT. DNA of the CDR3: TGTGCCAGCATCTTTTCAGGGGTGTCCGGGGAGCTGTTTTTT. Its translation: CASIFSGVSGELFF.

The chain uses TRBV28 and TRBJ1-2, with D possibly TRBD1 on 5 matching bases. CDR1 and CDR2 from the germline V gene are MDHEN and SYDVKM. The ends were cut back, 2 bases at V and 3 bases at J, with 13 bases in the middle. This CDR3 has 15 amino acids. CDR3 nucleotides: TGTGCCAGCAGTTTAGATGCAGGGTGGGACTATGGCTACACCTTC. Its translation: CASSLDAGWDYGYTF.

This chain joins TRBV6-5 and TRBJ2-7; D may be TRBD1 (5 bases). Germline V gene sequence: CDR1 MNHEY, CDR2 SVGAGI. Trimming removed 0 bases at V and 2 bases at J, with 11 bases between. The CDR3 contains 15 residues. This CDR3 is CASSYSAGFTYEQYF. CDR3 nucleotide sequence: TGTGCCAGCAGTTACTCGGCAGGGTTCACCTACGAGCAGTACTTC.

This rearrangement joins TRBV19 to TRBJ1-5; D is unclear. The length of the CDR3 is 14 residues. Germline CDR1 and CDR2: LNHDA and SQIVND (reference sequence). V was trimmed by 3 bases and J by 0 bases, leaving 6 bases between them. The DNA for the CDR3 is TGTGCCAGTAGTATCAGACATAGCAATCAGCCCCAGCATTTT. Translation gives CASSIRHSNQPQHF.

The V call is TRBV27, the J call TRBJ1-3; D is unresolved. Trimming removed 4 bases from V and 2 bases from J, with 15 bases in between. CDR3 size: 16 residues. From germline, CDR1 is MNHEY and CDR2 SMNVEV (reference sequence). CDR3 protein: CASSSNPRPPGNTIYF. The CDR3 DNA follows: TGTGCCAGCAGTTCCAACCCTAGACCCCCTGGAAACACCATATATTTT.

This clone was seen only a few times. The chain recombines TRBV11-2 with TRBJ2-2; 7 positions agree with TRBD2. Germline CDR1 and CDR2: SGHAT and FQNNGV. The CDR3 runs to 19 residues. Trimming took 3 bases from V and 2 from J; bases not matched to a gene: 15. The CDR3 reads CASSFGYLLAETNTGELFF. CDR3 bases: TGTGCCAGCAGCTTCGGGTACCTCCTAGCGGAAACAAACACCGGGGAGCTGTTTTTT.

V is TRBV28 and J is TRBJ2-5; maybe TRBD2 (6 bases). Germline CDR1 is MDHEN and CDR2 is SYDVKM. The CDR3 has 15 residues. The V end lost 7 bases, the J end lost 1 base, and 16 bases lay between the germline ends. CDR3 residues: CASKGAGLAQETQYF. CDR3 in DNA: TGTGCCAGCAAAGGGGCGGGGTTGGCCCAAGAGACCCAGTACTTC.

V and J are TRBV6-1 and TRBJ2-6, with D tentatively TRBD1 (5 bases). Germline-derived CDR1 and CDR2 are MNHNS and SASEGT. V lost 11 bases and J 4 bases, leaving 15 bases between the germline ends. CDR3 length equals 14 residues. The CDR3 DNA reads as TGTGCCTACGAACAGGTGCCCGGGGCCAACGTCCTGACTTTC. Its translation is CAYEQVPGANVLTF.

DNA of the CDR3: TGTGCCAGCAGTGGAGGAGCCGGGGCTAATGAAAAACTGTTTTTT. It yields the protein CASSGGAGANEKLFF. The gene calls are TRBV2 and TRBJ1-4, with unresolved D. V lost 4 bases and J 3 bases, leaving 12 bases between the germline ends. The CDR3 totals 15 residues. The germline gives CDR1 SNHLY, CDR2 FYNNEI.

The chain is built from TRBV19 and TRBJ1-4; TRBD1 might be the D (5 bases). V was clipped by 11 bases and J by 7 bases, with 17 bases between them. The CDR3 length is 13 residues. Looked up from germline, CDR1 is LNHDA and CDR2 is SQIVND (reference sequence). DNA of the CDR3: TGTGCCGGGGGGACGCTACCAATTGAAAAACTGTTTTTT. Protein sequence: CAGGTLPIEKLFF. The whole variable domain, filled in from reference TRBV19 and TRBJ1-4, reads DGGITQSPKYLFRKEGQNVTLSCEQNLNHDAMYWYRQDPGQGLRLIYYSQIVNDFQKGDIAEGYSVSREKKESFPLTVTSAQKNPTAFYLCAGGTLPIEKLFFGSGTQLSVL.